What follows describes a single T cell receptor (beta chain). The antigen is not known. In the naive CD8 group, cells lacked CD45RO and were positively selected for CCR7, so terminally differentiated effector memory CD45RA+ cells were left out. Each of the donors was a healthy adult who was HIV-negative and had not had a recent acute infection or vaccination. This record comes from a study of shared clonotypes between healthy human individuals. General study points: Sampling covered blood only; tissue repertoires likely differ.

The germline V gene encodes CDR1 SGHAT and CDR2 FQNNGV. The CDR3 runs 16 residues. V was trimmed by 1 base and J by 2 bases, leaving 12 bases between them. Several immunoSEQ plates received, in even portions, the genomic DNA of each subset. Libraries were prepared by immunoSEQ multiplex PCR; TCRdb keeps only in-frame clonotypes and omits some of them. The sample holds millions of clones, roughly 91% seen once. This TCR was sampled from a man younger than 30 in good health. Some clones in this sample may be carry-over from other donors' samples. Specimen: naive CD8+ T cells from PBMCs. V usage is TRBV11-2 and J usage is TRBJ1-3; D unresolved. CDR3 sequence reads: CASSLAPLMTGNTIYF. For the CDR3, the DNA is TGTGCCAGCAGCTTAGCCCCCTTAATGACTGGAAACACCATATATTTT.